The rows below give T cell receptor beta chains drawn from one sample of a study of T-cell reconstitution after alpha-beta-depleted transplantation in children. Via MiXCR, TCRdb re-called the PCR reads, giving one row per CDR3 protein. The sample contains about 870,000 distinct CDR3 sequences, 16% of which appear only once. The specimen was PBMCs, mostly from graft donor cells, collected 360 days after TCRalphabeta/CD19-depleted stem cell transplant. These receptors were collected from a male patient under 18 who had a stem cell transplant for acute lymphoblastic leukemia, so the T cells may come from the graft donor. The CDR3 runs from the conserved cysteine through the conserved F or W. A D gene is named only where the DNA matches it firmly. The size entry is marked missing in some rows and otherwise reads once, few, many or a size class.

clone_size d_call j_call v_call cdr3_nt cdr3_aa
- - TRBJ2-1 TRBV11-2 TGTGCCAGCAGGCGTTACAGGGCGCAGAATGAGCAGTTCTTC CASRRYRAQNEQFF
few - TRBJ2-2 TRBV12-3/TRBV12-4 TGTGCCAGCATGACTAGTAGTGTAACTGGGCAAACCGGGGAGCTGTTTTTT CASMTSSVTGQTGELFF
- - TRBJ1-2 TRBV5-1 TGCGCCAGCAGCCAGGACAGTTACTATGGCTACACCTTC CASSQDSYYGYTF
- - TRBJ1-2 TRBV30 TGTGCCTGGAGCTGGACCCCTCCGGGGGACTATGGCTACACCTTC CAWSWTPPGDYGYTF
- - TRBJ2-1 TRBV7-9 TGTGCCAGCAGCTTAGGCCCCTCCGGGGCGCACAATGAGCAGTTCTTC CASSLGPSGAHNEQFF
few - TRBJ1-1 TRBV18 TGTGCCAGCTCACCTACGGGCATCGACACTGAAGCTTTCTTT CASSPTGIDTEAFF
- - TRBJ2-1 TRBV24-1 TGTGCCACCAGTGATTTGCGCCTGAATGAGCAGTTCTTC CATSDLRLNEQFF
few - TRBJ2-3 TRBV11-2 TGTGCCAGCAGCTTAGAGAGGGTGGGCACAGATACGCAGTATTTT CASSLERVGTDTQYF
many - TRBJ2-2 TRBV29-1 TGCAGCGGGTGCGGCCTTTTGACCGGGGAGCTGTTTTTT CSGCGLLTGELFF
few TRBD2 TRBJ2-1 TRBV5-1 TGCGCCAGCAGCTTTATAACCGGGACTAGCAATGAGCAGTTCTTC CASSFITGTSNEQFF
few TRBD1 TRBJ2-1 TRBV10-3 TGTGCCATCAGTGGCGGGACAGGGAACAATGAGCAGTTCTTC CAISGGTGNNEQFF
few TRBD1 TRBJ2-7 TRBV10-3 TGTGCCATCAATCCAGGGGGCGCGGGTCAGCGCTACGAGCAGTACTTC CAINPGGAGQRYEQYF
- - TRBJ2-5 TRBV18 TGTGCCAGCTCAGGGCCAGCGGACTTTCAAGAGACCCAGTACTTC CASSGPADFQETQYF
few TRBD2 TRBJ2-1 TRBV20-1 TGCAGTGCTCGGGCGGCGGGAGGGCCCGGGAATGAGCAGTTCTTC CSARAAGGPGNEQFF
- - TRBJ2-3 TRBV5-1 TGCGCCAGCAGCTTGGTAGCTAGACGAGCGCTTACTACTAGCACAGATACGCAGTATTTT CASSLVARRALTTSTDTQYF
- - TRBJ2-3 TRBV29-1 TGCAGCGTTGAAGGTCACCAGGGCATCATCACAGATACGCAGTATTTT CSVEGHQGIITDTQYF
- TRBD2 TRBJ2-5 TRBV5-5 TGTGCCAGCAGCTTGATTTTACTAGCGAAAGAGACCCAGTACTTC CASSLILLAKETQYF
- - TRBJ1-5 TRBV28 TGTGCCAGCAGTTTTCGGGTTAGGCAGCCCCAGCATTTT CASSFRVRQPQHF
- - TRBJ1-3 TRBV19 TGTGCCAGTAGTTCTCCTGGCAGGGTTGGAAACACCATATATTTT CASSSPGRVGNTIYF
few - TRBJ2-1 TRBV11-2 TGTGCCAGCAGCGCCTTGGGGACCCGGACCAACGGAGAGCAGTTCTTC CASSALGTRTNGEQFF
few - TRBJ1-5 TRBV7-3 TGTGCCAGCAGCGACGACATTAATCAGCCCCAGCATTTT CASSDDINQPQHF
- - TRBJ2-1 TRBV11-2 TGTGCCAGCAGCCGAGAGCGGTTCAATGAGCAGTTCTTC CASSRERFNEQFF
few TRBD1 TRBJ1-1 TRBV12-3/TRBV12-4 TGTGCCAGCAGTTCTCGAGTGACAGGGTTAAGGGGCACTGAAGCTTTCTTT CASSSRVTGLRGTEAFF
few TRBD2 TRBJ2-7 TRBV5-6 TGTGCCAGCAGCTTGGTTGACGGGGCGAAGCGGGAGGGCACCTACGAGCAGTACTTC CASSLVDGAKREGTYEQYF
few - TRBJ2-2 TRBV12-3/TRBV12-4 TGTGCCAGCAGTGTGGGGGAGCTGTTTTTT CASSVGELFF
- - TRBJ2-7 TRBV27 TGTGCCAGCAGTCCGGGACCCGTCGGGCACGAGCAGTACTTC CASSPGPVGHEQYF
few - TRBJ2-5 TRBV20-1 TGCAGTGCTAGAGGGGCGGACGCCCAAGAGACCCAGTACTTC CSARGADAQETQYF
few - TRBJ2-2 TRBV21-1 TGTGCCAGCAGCTCCCCTGGGACTAGCGGGCCGACCGGGGAGCTGTTTTTT CASSSPGTSGPTGELFF
- - TRBJ2-3 TRBV10-3 TGTGCCACCCTAACGCGCGAGGCAGATACGCAGTATTTT CATLTREADTQYF
- - TRBJ1-4 TRBV5-1 TGCGCCAGCAGCCGGGGCAGTGCAACTAATGAAAAACTGTTTTTT CASSRGSATNEKLFF
few TRBD1 TRBJ2-5 TRBV2 TGTGCCAGCAGTTCAACAGACAGGGTTCAAGAGACCCAGTACTTC CASSSTDRVQETQYF
- TRBD2 TRBJ2-1 TRBV2 TGTGCCAGCAGTACTTGGGGACTAGTTAGATGGGACAATGAGCAGTTCTTC CASSTWGLVRWDNEQFF
few TRBD1 TRBJ2-6 TRBV7-6 TGTGCCAGCAGCTTAGCGCTAAAAGGGGGCACCTCTGGGGCCAACGTCCTGACTTTC CASSLALKGGTSGANVLTF
many - TRBJ2-7 TRBV29-1 TGCAGCGTGGGCTCGGGCGGGCCTTTCCAGCAGTACTTC CSVGSGGPFQQYF
- TRBD1 TRBJ1-5 TRBV11-2 TGTGCCAGCAGCTTGGTCATATGGGACAGGGAAAGCAATCAGCCCCAGCATTTT CASSLVIWDRESNQPQHF
- TRBD1 TRBJ1-1 TRBV15 TGTGCCACCACGACAGGGGCCTTCATGAACACTGAAGCTTTCTTT CATTTGAFMNTEAFF
few - TRBJ2-1 TRBV29-1 TGCAGCGTTTTAGGGGGCAATGAGCAGTTCTTC CSVLGGNEQFF